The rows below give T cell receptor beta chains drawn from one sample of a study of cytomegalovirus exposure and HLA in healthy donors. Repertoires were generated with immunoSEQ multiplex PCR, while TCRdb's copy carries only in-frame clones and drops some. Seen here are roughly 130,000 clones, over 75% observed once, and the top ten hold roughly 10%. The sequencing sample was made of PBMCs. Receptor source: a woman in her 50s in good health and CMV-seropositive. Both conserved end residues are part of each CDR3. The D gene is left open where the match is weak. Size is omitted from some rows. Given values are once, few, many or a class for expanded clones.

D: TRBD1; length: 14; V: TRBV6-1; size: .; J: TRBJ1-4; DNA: TGTGCCAGCAGTGCGGACAGGGGGCGTGAAAAACTGTTTTTT; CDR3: CASSADRGREKLFF
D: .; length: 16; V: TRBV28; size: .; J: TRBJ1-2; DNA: TGTGCCAGCAGTTTATCAGAAAATGGAAGAGGGTGGGGCTACACCTTC; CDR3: CASSLSENGRGWGYTF
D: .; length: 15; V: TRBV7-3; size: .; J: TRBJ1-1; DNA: TGTGCCAGCAGCTTAACTACAGTTATGAACACTGAAGCTTTCTTT; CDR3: CASSLTTVMNTEAFF
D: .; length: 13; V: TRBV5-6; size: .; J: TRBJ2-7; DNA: TGTGCCAGCAGCTTGGAGCCTAACTACGAGCAGTACTTC; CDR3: CASSLEPNYEQYF
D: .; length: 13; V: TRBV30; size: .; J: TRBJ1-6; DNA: TGTGCCTGGAGCCCATACCAGGGGTCACCCCTCCACTTT; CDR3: CAWSPYQGSPLHF
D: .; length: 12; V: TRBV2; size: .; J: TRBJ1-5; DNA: TGTGCCAGCAGTGGAGGGCATCAGCCCCAGCATTTT; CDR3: CASSGGHQPQHF
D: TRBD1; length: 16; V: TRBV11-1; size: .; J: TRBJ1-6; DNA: TGTGCCAGCAGCTTAGCCGGGACAGATTATAATTCACCCCTCCACTTT; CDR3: CASSLAGTDYNSPLHF
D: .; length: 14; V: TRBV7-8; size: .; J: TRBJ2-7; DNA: TGTGCCAGCAGCTTAGAATATACTGCCTCCGAGCAGTACTTC; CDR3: CASSLEYTASEQYF
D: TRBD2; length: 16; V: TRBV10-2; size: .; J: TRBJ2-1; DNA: TGCGCCAGCACTACTAGCGGGGGGGCCTCGGGCAATGAGCAGTTCTTC; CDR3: CASTTSGGASGNEQFF
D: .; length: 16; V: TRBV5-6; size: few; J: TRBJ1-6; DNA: TGTGCCAGCAGCTTGGTGCCGGCGGCCACTAATTCACCCCTCCACTTT; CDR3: CASSLVPAATNSPLHF
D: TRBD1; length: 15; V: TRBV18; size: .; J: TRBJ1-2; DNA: TGTGCCACCCGAATACAGACAGGGGGAGTGGAAGGCTACACCTTC; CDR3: CATRIQTGGVEGYTF
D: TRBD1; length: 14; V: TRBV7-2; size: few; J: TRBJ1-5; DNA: TGTGCCAGCAGCCGACAGGGGGCAGATAGCCCCCAGCATTTT; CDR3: CASSRQGADSPQHF
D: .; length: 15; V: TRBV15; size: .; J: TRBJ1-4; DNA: TGTGCCACCAGCAGAGAAAGGACAGATTATGAAAAACTGTTTTTT; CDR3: CATSRERTDYEKLFF
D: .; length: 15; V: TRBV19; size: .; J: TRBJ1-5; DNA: TGTGCCAGTACCCCGGGAAGTTATAGCAATCAGCCCCAGCATTTT; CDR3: CASTPGSYSNQPQHF
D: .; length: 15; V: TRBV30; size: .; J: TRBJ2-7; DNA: TGTGCCTGGAAGCAGCCCCGCGGGGCCTTCTACGAGCAGTACTTC; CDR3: CAWKQPRGAFYEQYF
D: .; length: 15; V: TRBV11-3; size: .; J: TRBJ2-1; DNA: TGTGCCAGCAGCTCGGAGGGGGCGACCTACAATGAGCAGTTCTTC; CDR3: CASSSEGATYNEQFF
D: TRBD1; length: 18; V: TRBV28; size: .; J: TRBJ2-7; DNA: TGTGCCAGCAGTATATTGGCCCTCTCAGGGGGCAGCTCCTACGAGCAGTACTTC; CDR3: CASSILALSGGSSYEQYF
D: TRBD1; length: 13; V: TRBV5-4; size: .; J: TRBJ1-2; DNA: TGTGCCAGCAGCACCGACAGGGATCATGGCTACACCTTC; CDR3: CASSTDRDHGYTF
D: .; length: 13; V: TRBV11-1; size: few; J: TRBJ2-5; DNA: TGTGCCAGCAGCCGACAGCCCCAAGAGACCCAGTACTTC; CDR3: CASSRQPQETQYF
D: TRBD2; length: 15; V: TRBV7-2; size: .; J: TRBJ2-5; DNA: TGTGCCAGCAGACGAGCGGGACGGGGGCAAGAGACCCAGTACTTC; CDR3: CASRRAGRGQETQYF
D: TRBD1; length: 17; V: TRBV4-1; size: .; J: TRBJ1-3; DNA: TGCGCCAGCAGCCCCCGGGACAGGGGGCCGCTGTATAACACCATATATTTT; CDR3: CASSPRDRGPLYNTIYF
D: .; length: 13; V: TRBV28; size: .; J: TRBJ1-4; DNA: TGTGCCACCCACACCGAAGGGGATGAAAAACTGTTTTTT; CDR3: CATHTEGDEKLFF
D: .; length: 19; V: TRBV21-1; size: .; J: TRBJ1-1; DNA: TGTGCCAGCAGGCCCAACTGGTGGGGGACAGTCCTTTTGAACACTGAAGCTTTCTTT; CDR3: CASRPNWWGTVLLNTEAFF
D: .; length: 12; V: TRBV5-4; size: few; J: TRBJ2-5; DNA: TGTGCCAGCAGCTTTCCCCGAGCGACCCAGTACTTC; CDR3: CASSFPRATQYF
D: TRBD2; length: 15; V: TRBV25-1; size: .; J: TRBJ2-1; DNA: TGTGCCAGCAGTACCGCGGGGGGGTCCTACAATGAGCAGTTCTTC; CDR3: CASSTAGGSYNEQFF
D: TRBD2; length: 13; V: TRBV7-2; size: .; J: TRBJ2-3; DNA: TGTGCCAGCAGCTTAAGCGGGGTCGGTACGCAGTATTTT; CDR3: CASSLSGVGTQYF
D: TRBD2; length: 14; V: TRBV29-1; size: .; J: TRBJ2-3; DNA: TGCAGCGTTGTGGGGGGGGGTAGCACAGATACGCAGTATTTT; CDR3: CSVVGGGSTDTQYF
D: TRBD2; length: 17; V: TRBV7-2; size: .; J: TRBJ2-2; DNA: TGTGCCAGCAGCTCAGTACTAGCGGGGGGCATGGCCGGGGAGCTGTTTTTT; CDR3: CASSSVLAGGMAGELFF
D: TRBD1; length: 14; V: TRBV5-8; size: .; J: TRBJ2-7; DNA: TGTGCCAGCAGCTTGTCCGGGACAGGGAGCGAGCAGTACTTC; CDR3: CASSLSGTGSEQYF
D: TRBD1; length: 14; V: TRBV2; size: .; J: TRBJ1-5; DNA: TGTGCCAGCAGCTGGACAGGGGCATATCAGCCCCAGCATTTT; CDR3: CASSWTGAYQPQHF
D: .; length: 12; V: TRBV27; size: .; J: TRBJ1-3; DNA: TGTGCCAGCAGAAGTACCGGGGACACCATATATTTT; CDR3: CASRSTGDTIYF
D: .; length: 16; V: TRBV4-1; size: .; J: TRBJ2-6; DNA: TGCGCCAGCAGCCGACTCTTTCCCTCTGGGGCCAACGTCCTGACTTTC; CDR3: CASSRLFPSGANVLTF
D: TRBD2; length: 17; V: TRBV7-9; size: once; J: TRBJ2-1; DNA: TGTGCCAGCAGCCCCCGGCGGGGGGGAAGCTCCTACAATGAGCAGTTCTTC; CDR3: CASSPRRGGSSYNEQFF
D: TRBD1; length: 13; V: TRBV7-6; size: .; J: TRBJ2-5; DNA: TGTGCCAGCAGCAGAGACAGGGAAGAGACCCAGTACTTC; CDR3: CASSRDREETQYF
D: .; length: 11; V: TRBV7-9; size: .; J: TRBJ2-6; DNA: TGTGCCAGCAGCCAGTCATACGTCCTGACTTTC; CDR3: CASSQSYVLTF
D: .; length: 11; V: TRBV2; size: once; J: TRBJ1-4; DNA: TGTGCCAGCAGTTTCGCGGGGAAACTGTTTTTT; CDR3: CASSFAGKLFF
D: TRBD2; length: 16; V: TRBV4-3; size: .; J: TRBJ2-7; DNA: TGCGCCAGCAGCCACATGACTAGCGGGGGGGCGGGGGAGCAGTACTTC; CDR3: CASSHMTSGGAGEQYF
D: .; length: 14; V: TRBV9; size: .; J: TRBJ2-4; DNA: TGTGCCAGCAGCCCCCACATAGCCAAAAACATTCAGTACTTC; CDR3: CASSPHIAKNIQYF
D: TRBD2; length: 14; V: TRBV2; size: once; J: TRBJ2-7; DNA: TGTGCCAGCAGTCGACTAGCGGGGAACTACGAGCAGTACTTC; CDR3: CASSRLAGNYEQYF
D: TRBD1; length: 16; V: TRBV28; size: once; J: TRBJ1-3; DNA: TGTGCCACCAACCCCCCTGGACAGGGATTCGGAAACACCATATATTTT; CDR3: CATNPPGQGFGNTIYF
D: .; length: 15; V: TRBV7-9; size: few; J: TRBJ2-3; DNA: TGTGCCAGCAGCTTAGTCCAGGGCTACACAGATACGCAGTATTTT; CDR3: CASSLVQGYTDTQYF
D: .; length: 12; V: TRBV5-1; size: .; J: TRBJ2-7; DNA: TGCGCCAGCAGCTTGGACTACTACGAGCAGTACTTC; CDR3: CASSLDYYEQYF
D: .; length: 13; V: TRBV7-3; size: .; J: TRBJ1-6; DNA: TGTGCCAGCAGCTTGGACAGCAATTCACCCCTCCACTTT; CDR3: CASSLDSNSPLHF
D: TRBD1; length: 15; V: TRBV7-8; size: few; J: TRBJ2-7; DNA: TGTGCCAGCAGCCCACCGACCACAGGGGCCTACGAGCAGTACTTC; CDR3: CASSPPTTGAYEQYF
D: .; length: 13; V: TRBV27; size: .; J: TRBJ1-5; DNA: TGTGCCAGCAGCCCAACACGGGGTCAGCCCCAGCATTTT; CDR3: CASSPTRGQPQHF
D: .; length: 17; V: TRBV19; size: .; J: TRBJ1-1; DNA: TGTGCCGGTAGTATACCGGACAGCCCGTGGGAGAACACTGAAGCTTTCTTT; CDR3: CAGSIPDSPWENTEAFF
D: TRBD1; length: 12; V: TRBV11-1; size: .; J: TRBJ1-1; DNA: TGTGCCAGCAGCACTGACAGGGATGAAGCTTTCTTT; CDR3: CASSTDRDEAFF
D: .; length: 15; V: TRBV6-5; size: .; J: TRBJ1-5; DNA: TGTGCCAGCAGTTACGGAGGCGGAACCAATCAGCCCCAGCATTTT; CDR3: CASSYGGGTNQPQHF